The 3 T cell receptor beta chains listed next were all sequenced from one sample in a study of CD8+CD57+ T cells in acquired aplastic anemia. Genomic DNA templated the TCR beta VDJ and CDR3 profiling. TCRdb called the reads again in MiXCR, with one record for every CDR3 protein. Of approximately 130,000 distinct CDR3 sequences in the sample, under 60% are singletons; the top ten hold 25% to 35%. Patients who underwent sequencing had shown CD8+CD57+ cell expansion by flow cytometry. Sample: sorted CD4+, CD8+, or CD8+CD57+ T cells (not recorded which) from PBMCs. The receptor source for this set is a human donor with aplastic anemia.

The chain uses TRBV5-1 and TRBJ1-6; D unclear. Germline values: CDR1 SGHRS, CDR2 YFSETQ. The V gene lost 0 bases and the J gene lost 6 bases, with 7 bases spanning the gap. CDR3 length equals 14 residues. The CDR3 protein is CASSLESVNSPLHF. The CDR3 DNA reads TGCGCCAGCAGCTTGGAATCTGTTAATTCACCCCTCCACTTT. Full variable domain (rest looked up from reference TRBV5-1 and TRBJ1-6): KAGVTQTPRYLIKTRGQQVTLSCSPISGHRSVSWYQQTPGQGLQFLFEYFSETQRNKGNFPGRFSGRQFSNSRSEMNVSTLELGDSALYLCASSLESVNSPLHFGNGTRLTVT.

The V and J genes are TRBV24-1 and TRBJ2-1; TRBD1 might be the D (6 bases). There are 14 residues in the CDR3. V was trimmed by 7 bases and J by 4 bases, leaving 13 bases between them. The V gene's germline CDR1 is KGHDR and CDR2 SFDVKD. The CDR3 nucleotides read TGTGCCACCAGGGGCTGGACAGAGTACAATGAGCAGTTCTTC. Translated, it gives CATRGWTEYNEQFF.

The chain links TRBV10-3 to TRBJ2-7, with D unclear. Trimming removed 0 bases at V and 3 bases at J, with 9 bases between. CDR1 is ENHRY, CDR2 SYGVKD, per germline. This CDR3 region has 14 residues. The CDR3 protein is CAISESIGSYEQYF. CDR3 DNA: TGTGCCATCAGTGAGTCGATAGGAAGCTACGAGCAGTACTTC.